This T cell receptor (beta chain) was identified in a study of blood T cell repertoires in COVID-19. For the study at large: The origin of the acute and convalescent COVID-19 samples was the United States, Italy and Spain.

This clone was detected a few times. The length of the CDR3 is 14 residues. Trimming removed 6 bases at V and 8 bases at J, with 19 bases between. CDR1 MNHEY and CDR2 SVGAGI come from the germline V gene. In the source study's methods: The assay estimated nucleated cells by amplifying reference gene primers. Repertoires were generated with immunoSEQ multiplex PCR, while TCRdb's copy carries only in-frame clones and drops some. V and J calls and clone size are copied from that table; D and trimming were computed from the DNA. The table records about 190,000 clones, approximately 78% of them present only once.

The sequence came from a woman of 80 years or more with active or convalescent COVID-19. V usage is TRBV6-5 and J usage is TRBJ1-2; tentatively, D is TRBD1 (5 bases). Sequenced input: peripheral blood. CDR3 residues: CASRDLRVKGGYTF. The CDR3 DNA follows: TGTGCCAGCAGGGACCTCAGGGTGAAAGGGGGCTACACCTTC.